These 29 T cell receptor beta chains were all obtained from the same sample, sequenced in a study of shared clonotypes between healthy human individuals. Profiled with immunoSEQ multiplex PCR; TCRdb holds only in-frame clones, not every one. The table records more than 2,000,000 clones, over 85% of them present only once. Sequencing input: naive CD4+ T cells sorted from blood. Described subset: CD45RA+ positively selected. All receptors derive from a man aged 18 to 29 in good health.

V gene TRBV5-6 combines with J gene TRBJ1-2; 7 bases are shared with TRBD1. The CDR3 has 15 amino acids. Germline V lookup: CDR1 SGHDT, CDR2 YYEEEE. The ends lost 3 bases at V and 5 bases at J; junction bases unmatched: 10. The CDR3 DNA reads TGTGCCAGCAGCTCAATACAGGGGAATTTTTATGGCTACACCTTC. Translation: CASSSIQGNFYGYTF.

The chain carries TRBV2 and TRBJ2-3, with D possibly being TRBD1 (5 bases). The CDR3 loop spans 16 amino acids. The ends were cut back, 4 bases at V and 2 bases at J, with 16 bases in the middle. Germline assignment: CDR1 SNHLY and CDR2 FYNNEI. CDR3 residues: CASSVGGAHPTDTQYF. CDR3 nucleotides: TGTGCCAGCAGTGTGGGTGGGGCCCACCCCACAGATACGCAGTATTTT.

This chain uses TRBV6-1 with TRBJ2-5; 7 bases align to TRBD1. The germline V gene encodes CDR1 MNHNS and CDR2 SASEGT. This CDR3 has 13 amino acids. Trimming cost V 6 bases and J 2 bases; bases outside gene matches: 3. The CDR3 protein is CASRVQGQETQYF. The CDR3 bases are TGTGCCAGCAGAGTACAGGGGCAAGAGACCCAGTACTTC.

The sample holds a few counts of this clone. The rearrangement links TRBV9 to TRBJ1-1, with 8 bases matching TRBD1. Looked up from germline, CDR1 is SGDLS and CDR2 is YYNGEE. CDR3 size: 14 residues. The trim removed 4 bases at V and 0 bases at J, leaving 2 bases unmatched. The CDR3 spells CASSWGQVNTEAFF. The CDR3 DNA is TGTGCCAGCAGCTGGGGACAGGTGAACACTGAAGCTTTCTTT.

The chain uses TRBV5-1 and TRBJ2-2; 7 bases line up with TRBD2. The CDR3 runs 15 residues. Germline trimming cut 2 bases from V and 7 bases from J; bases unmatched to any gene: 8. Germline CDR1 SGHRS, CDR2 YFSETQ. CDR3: CASSLPRGDFGELFF. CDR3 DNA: TGCGCCAGCAGCTTACCCCGGGGGGACTTCGGGGAGCTGTTTTTT.

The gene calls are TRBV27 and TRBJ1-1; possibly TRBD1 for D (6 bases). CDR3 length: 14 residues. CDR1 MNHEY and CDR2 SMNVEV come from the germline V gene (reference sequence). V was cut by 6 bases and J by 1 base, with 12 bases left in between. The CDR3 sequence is CASRGLGANTEAFF. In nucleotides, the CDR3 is TGTGCCAGCAGAGGTTTGGGGGCGAACACTGAAGCTTTCTTT.

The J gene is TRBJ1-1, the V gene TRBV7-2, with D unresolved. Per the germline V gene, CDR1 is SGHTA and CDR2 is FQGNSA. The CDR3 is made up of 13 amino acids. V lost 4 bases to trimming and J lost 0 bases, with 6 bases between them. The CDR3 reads CASSSTMNTEAFF. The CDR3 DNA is TGTGCCAGCAGCTCGACCATGAACACTGAAGCTTTCTTT.

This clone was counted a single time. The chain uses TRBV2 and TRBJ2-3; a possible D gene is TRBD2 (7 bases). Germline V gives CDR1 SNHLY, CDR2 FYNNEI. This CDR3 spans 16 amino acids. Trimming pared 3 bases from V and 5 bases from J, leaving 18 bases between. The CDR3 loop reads CASSDVSRGTRDTQYF. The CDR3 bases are TGTGCCAGCAGTGACGTCTCGCGGGGGACACGAGATACGCAGTATTTT. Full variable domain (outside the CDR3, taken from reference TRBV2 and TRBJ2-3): EPEVTQTPSHQVTQMGQEVILRCVPISNHLYFYWYRQILGQKVEFLVSFYNNEISEKSEIFDDQFSVERPDGSNFTLKIRSTKLEDSAMYFCASSDVSRGTRDTQYFGPGTRLTVL.

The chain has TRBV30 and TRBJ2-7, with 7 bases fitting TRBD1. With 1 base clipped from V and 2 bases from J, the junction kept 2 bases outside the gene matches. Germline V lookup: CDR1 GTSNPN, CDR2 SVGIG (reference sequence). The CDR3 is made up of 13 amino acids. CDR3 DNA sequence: TGTGCCTGGAGTGGAGACAGGGCCTACGAGCAGTACTTC. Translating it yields CAWSGDRAYEQYF.

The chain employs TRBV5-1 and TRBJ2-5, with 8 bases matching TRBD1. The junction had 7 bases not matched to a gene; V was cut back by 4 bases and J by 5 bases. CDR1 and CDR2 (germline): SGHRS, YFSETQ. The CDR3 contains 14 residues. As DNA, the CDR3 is TGCGCCAGCAGCAGAAACAGGGGGATGGAGACCCAGTACTTC. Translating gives CASSRNRGMETQYF. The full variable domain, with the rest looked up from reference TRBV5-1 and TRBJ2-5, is KAGVTQTPRYLIKTRGQQVTLSCSPISGHRSVSWYQQTPGQGLQFLFEYFSETQRNKGNFPGRFSGRQFSNSRSEMNVSTLELGDSALYLCASSRNRGMETQYFGPGTRLLVL.

DNA of the CDR3: TGTGCCAGCAGTATAACAAGGGTGAACACTGAAGCTTTCTTT. The encoded protein is CASSITRVNTEAFF. The chain combines TRBV6-5 with TRBJ1-1; D is undetermined. Trimming cost V 5 bases and J 0 bases, with 10 bases left between them. This CDR3 is 14 amino acids long. Germline lookup yields CDR1 MNHEY and CDR2 SVGAGI.

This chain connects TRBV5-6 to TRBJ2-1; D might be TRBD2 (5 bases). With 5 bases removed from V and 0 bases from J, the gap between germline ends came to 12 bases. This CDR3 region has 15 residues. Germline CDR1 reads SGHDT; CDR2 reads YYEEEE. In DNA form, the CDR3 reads TGTGCCAGCAGGATCAAGCGGAACTCCTACAATGAGCAGTTCTTC. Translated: CASRIKRNSYNEQFF.

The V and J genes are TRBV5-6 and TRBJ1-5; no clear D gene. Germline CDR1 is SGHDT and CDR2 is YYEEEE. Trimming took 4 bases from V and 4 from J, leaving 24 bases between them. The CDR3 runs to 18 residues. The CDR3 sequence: CASSPFTRSGIRNQPQHF. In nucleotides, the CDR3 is TGTGCCAGCAGCCCCTTCACTCGCTCGGGGATTAGGAATCAGCCCCAGCATTTT.

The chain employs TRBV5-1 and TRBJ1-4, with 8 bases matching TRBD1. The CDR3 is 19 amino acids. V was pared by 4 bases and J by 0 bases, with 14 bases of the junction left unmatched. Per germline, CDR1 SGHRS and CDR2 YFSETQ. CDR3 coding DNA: TGCGCCAGCAGCGCATTTCAGGGGGCGGTTCCGGCAACTAATGAAAAACTGTTTTTT. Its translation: CASSAFQGAVPATNEKLFF.

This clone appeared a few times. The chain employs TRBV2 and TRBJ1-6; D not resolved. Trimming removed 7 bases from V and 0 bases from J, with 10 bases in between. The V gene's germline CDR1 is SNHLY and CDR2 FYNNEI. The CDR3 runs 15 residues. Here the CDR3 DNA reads TGTGCCAGCATTGGAGGAAGCTCCTATAATTCACCCCTCCACTTT. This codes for CASIGGSSYNSPLHF. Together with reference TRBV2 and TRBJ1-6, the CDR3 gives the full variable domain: EPEVTQTPSHQVTQMGQEVILRCVPISNHLYFYWYRQILGQKVEFLVSFYNNEISEKSEIFDDQFSVERPDGSNFTLKIRSTKLEDSAMYFCASIGGSSYNSPLHFGNGTRLTVT.

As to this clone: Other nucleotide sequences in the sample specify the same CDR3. The CDR3 protein is CASSTGTGSSYEQYF. CDR3 coding DNA: TGTGCCAGTAGTACGGGGACAGGGAGCTCCTACGAGCAGTACTTC. The chain has TRBV19 and TRBJ2-7, with 9 bases matching TRBD1. This CDR3 contains 15 residues. With V trimmed by 4 bases and J by 0 bases, 4 bases remained unmatched. The germline gives CDR1 LNHDA, CDR2 SQIVND (reference sequence).

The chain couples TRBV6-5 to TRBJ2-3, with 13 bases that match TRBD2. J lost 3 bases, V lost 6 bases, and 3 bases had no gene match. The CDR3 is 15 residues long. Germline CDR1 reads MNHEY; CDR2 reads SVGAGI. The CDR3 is CASRGGLAGTDTQYF. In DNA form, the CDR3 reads TGTGCCAGCAGAGGGGGACTAGCGGGAACAGATACGCAGTATTTT.

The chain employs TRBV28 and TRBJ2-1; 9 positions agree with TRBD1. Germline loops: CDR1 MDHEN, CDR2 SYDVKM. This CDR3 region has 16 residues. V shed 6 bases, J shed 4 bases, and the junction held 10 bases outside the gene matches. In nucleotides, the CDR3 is TGTGCCAGCAGCCTGACCTGGACAGGGGAGTACAATGAGCAGTTCTTC. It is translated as CASSLTWTGEYNEQFF.

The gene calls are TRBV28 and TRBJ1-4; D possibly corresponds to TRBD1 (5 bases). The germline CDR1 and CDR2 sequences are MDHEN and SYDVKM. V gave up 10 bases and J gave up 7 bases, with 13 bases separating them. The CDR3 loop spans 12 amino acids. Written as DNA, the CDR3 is TGTGCCACCCAGGGACCGAGTGAAAAACTGTTTTTT. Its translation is CATQGPSEKLFF. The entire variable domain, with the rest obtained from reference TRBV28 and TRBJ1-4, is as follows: DVKVTQSSRYLVKRTGEKVFLECVQDMDHENMFWYRQDPGLGLRLIYFSYDVKMKEKGDIPEGYSVSREKKERFSLILESASTNQTSMYLCATQGPSEKLFFGSGTQLSVL.

The CDR3: CASRDGQATNEKLFF. In DNA form, the CDR3 reads TGTGCCAGCAGGGATGGACAGGCAACTAATGAAAAACTGTTTTTT. The chain carries TRBV6-1 and TRBJ1-4, with 7 bases aligning to TRBD1. Per germline, CDR1 MNHNS and CDR2 SASEGT. Germline trimming cut 6 bases from V and 0 bases from J; bases unmatched to any gene: 4. The CDR3 is made up of 15 amino acids.

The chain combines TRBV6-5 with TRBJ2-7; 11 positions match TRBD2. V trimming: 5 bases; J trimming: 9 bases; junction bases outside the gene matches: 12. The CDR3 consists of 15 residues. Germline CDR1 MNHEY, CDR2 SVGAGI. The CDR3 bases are TGTGCCAGCAGTAGAGGGACTAGCGGAACTCAATCGCAGTACTTC. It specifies CASSRGTSGTQSQYF.

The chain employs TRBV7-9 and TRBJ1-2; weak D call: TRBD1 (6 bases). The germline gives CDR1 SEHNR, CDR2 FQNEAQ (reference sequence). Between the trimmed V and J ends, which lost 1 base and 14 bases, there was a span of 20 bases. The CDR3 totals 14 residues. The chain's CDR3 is CASSLVGPSGARTF. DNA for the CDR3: TGTGCCAGCAGCTTAGTAGGGCCATCGGGGGCTCGTACCTTC.

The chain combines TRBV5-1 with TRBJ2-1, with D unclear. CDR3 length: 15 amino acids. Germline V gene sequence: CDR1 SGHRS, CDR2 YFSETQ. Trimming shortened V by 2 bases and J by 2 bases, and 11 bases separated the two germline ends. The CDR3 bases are TGCGCCAGCAGCTTAGGTGGGTGGACCTACAATGAGCAGTTCTTC. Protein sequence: CASSLGGWTYNEQFF.

DNA for the CDR3: TGTGCCTGGAGGGCCTCGGCGGCCTATGGCTACACCTTC. The encoded protein is CAWRASAAYGYTF. This chain joins TRBV30 and TRBJ1-2; D gene uncertain. The V gene lost 3 bases and the J gene lost 4 bases, with 12 bases spanning the gap. The CDR3 is 13 residues long. Germline V gene data show CDR1 as GTSNPN and CDR2 as SVGIG (reference sequence).

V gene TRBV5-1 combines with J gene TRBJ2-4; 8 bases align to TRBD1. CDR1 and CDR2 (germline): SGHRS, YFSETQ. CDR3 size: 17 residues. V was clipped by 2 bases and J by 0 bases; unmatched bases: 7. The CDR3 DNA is TGCGCCAGCAGCTTCGGACAGGGTGGACTAGCCAAAAACATTCAGTACTTC. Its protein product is CASSFGQGGLAKNIQYF.

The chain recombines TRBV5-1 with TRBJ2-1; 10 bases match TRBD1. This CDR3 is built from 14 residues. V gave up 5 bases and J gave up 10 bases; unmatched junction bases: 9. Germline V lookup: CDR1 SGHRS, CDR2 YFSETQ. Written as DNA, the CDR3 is TGCGCCAGCAGATTCGGGACAGGGGTTTGGGAGCAGTTCTTC. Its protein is CASRFGTGVWEQFF.

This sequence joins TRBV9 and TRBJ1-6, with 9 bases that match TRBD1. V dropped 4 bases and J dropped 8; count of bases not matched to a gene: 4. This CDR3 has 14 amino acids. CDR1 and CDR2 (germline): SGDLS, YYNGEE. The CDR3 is CASSRWTGDSPLHF. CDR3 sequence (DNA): TGTGCCAGCAGCAGATGGACAGGGGATTCACCCCTCCACTTT.

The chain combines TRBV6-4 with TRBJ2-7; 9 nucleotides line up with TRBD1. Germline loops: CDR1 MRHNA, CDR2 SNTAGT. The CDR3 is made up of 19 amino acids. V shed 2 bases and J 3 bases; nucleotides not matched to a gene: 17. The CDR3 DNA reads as TGTGCCAGCAGTGACCCCCTCATAATACCCGGGACAGGGTTCTACGAGCAGTACTTC. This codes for CASSDPLIIPGTGFYEQYF.

In nucleotides, the CDR3 is TGTGCCAGCAGCTTAGCGCTAACGATCTCTGGGGCCAACGTCCTGACTTTC. Its translation: CASSLALTISGANVLTF. The chain combines TRBV7-2 with TRBJ2-6; no clear D. Germline-derived CDR1 and CDR2 are SGHTA and FQGNSA. The V and J ends lost 0 bases and 0 bases respectively, with 9 bases between them. The CDR3 is 17 residues long.